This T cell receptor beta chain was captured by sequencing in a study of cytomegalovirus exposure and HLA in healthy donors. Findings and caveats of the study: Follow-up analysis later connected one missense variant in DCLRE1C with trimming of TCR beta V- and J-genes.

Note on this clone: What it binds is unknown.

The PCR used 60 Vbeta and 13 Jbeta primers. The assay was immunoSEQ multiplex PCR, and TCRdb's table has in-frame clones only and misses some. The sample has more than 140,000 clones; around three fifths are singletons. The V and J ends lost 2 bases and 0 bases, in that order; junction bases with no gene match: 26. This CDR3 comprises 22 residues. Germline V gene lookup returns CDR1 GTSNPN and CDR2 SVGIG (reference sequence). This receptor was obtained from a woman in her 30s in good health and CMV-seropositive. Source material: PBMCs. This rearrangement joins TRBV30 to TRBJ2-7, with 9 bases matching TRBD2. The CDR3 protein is CAWSPNSRQGVTSGQSSYEQYF. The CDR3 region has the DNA TGTGCCTGGAGTCCTAATTCACGACAGGGTGTTACTAGCGGGCAAAGCTCCTACGAGCAGTACTTC.